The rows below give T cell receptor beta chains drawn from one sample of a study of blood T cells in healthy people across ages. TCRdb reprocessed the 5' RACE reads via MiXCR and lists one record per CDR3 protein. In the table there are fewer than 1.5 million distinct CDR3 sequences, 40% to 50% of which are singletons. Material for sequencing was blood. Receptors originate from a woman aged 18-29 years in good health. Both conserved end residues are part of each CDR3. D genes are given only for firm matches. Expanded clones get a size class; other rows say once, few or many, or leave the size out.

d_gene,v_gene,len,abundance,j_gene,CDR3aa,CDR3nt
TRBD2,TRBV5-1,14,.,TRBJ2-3,CASSLVGLAVTQYF,TGCGCCAGCAGCTTGGTAGGACTAGCAGTCACGCAGTATTTT
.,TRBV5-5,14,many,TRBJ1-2,CASSLELIREGYTF,TGTGCCAGCAGCTTGGAATTAATACGGGAGGGCTACACCTTC
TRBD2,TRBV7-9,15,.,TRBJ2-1,CASSFASGLAGEQFF,TGTGCCAGCAGCTTCGCTTCCGGGCTAGCGGGGGAGCAGTTCTTC
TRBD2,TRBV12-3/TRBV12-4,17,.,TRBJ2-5,CASSTTSVTYDQETQYF,TGTGCCAGCAGTACCACTAGCGTAACCTATGACCAAGAGACCCAGTACTTC
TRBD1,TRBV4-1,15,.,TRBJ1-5,CASSQWTGYNQPQHF,TGCGCCAGCAGCCAATGGACAGGCTATAATCAGCCCCAGCATTTT
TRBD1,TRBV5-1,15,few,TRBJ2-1,CASRIVGGPYNEQFF,TGCGCCAGCAGAATTGTAGGGGGCCCTTACAATGAGCAGTTCTTC
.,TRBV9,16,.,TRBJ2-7,CASSTHAGGRIYEQYF,TGTGCCAGCAGCACCCATGCCGGGGGGCGCATCTACGAGCAGTACTTC
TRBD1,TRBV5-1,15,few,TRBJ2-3,CASSRRTGPSDTQYF,TGCGCCAGCAGCCGCCGGACAGGACCCTCAGATACGCAGTATTTT
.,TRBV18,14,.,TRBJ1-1,CASSFQGVNTEAFF,TGTGCCAGCTCCTTCCAAGGCGTGAACACTGAAGCTTTCTTT
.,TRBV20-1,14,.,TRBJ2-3,CSAPGGQGTDTQYF,TGCAGTGCCCCTGGGGGGCAGGGCACAGATACGCAGTATTTT
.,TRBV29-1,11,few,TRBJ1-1,CSVKRTVEAFF,TGCAGCGTGAAACGGACAGTCGAGGCTTTCTTT
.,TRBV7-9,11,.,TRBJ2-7,CAIQDGYEQYF,TGTGCCATACAGGACGGTTACGAGCAGTACTTC
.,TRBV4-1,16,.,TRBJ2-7,CASSPYGPTDSYEQYF,TGCGCCAGCAGTCCTTACGGACCAACGGACAGCTACGAGCAGTACTTC
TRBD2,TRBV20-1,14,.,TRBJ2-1,CSARLAGGNNEQFF,TGCAGTGCTAGATTAGCGGGAGGGAACAATGAACAGTTCTTC
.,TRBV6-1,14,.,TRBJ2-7,CASNIEQVILEQYF,TGTGCCAGCAACATCGAACAGGTGATCTTGGAGCAGTACTTC
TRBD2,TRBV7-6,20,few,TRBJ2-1,CASSRGTSGRSDISYNEQFF,TGTGCCAGCAGCAGAGGGACTAGCGGGAGGTCTGACATCTCCTACAATGAGCAGTTCTTC
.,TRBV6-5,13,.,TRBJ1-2,CASSRNAGTGYTF,TGTGCCAGCAGTCGGAATGCAGGGACCGGCTACACCTTC
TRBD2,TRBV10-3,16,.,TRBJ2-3,CAITPTSGESTDTQYF,TGTGCCATCACTCCAACTAGCGGGGAATCCACAGATACGCAGTATTTT